This T cell receptor (beta chain) comes out of a study of blood T cell repertoires in COVID-19. Overall study context: Samples taken during acute and convalescent COVID-19 were collected in the United States, Italy and Spain.

Germline assignment: CDR1 SGDLS and CDR2 YYNGEE. The CDR3 has 14 residues. Trimming took off 2 bases at V and 6 bases at J, with 9 bases between the two ends. Libraries were prepared by immunoSEQ multiplex PCR; TCRdb keeps only in-frame clonotypes and omits some of them. The repertoire holds fewer than 200,000 clones, with roughly 76% as singletons. Seattle participants joined during active infection and were tracked over time. The source is a middle-aged woman with COVID-19, enrolled during active disease. This sequence joins TRBV9 and TRBJ1-6, with no clear D. The sequenced sample was peripheral blood. The CDR3 DNA reads TGTGCCAGCAGCGTTCAGGCGCCTAATTCACCCCTCCACTTT. Amino acids: CASSVQAPNSPLHF.